This record looks at one T cell receptor (beta chain) sequence and its context. Its specificity is unknown. This CDR3 comprises 15 residues. The ends lost 5 bases at V and 4 bases at J; junction bases unmatched: 6. Germline values: CDR1 SGHTA, CDR2 FQGNSA. Using a J-beta primer mix together with a sample-barcoded 5' primer, a second PCR was run for roughly 6 to 12 cycles. TCRdb re-called the 5' RACE reads through MiXCR, storing one row per CDR3 protein. The sample yields about 1.4 million distinct CDR3 sequences, roughly 59% seen once. The entry originates in a study of blood T cells in healthy people across ages. Study outcomes and limitations: Older age went with lower TCR beta diversity per million T cells, in a roughly linear way. Among long-lived donors, naive CD4+ cells were more numerous and diversity higher than in aged donors.

This TCR was recovered from a man aged 18 to 30 in good health. The V gene is TRBV7-2, the J gene TRBJ2-3, with 10 bases identical to TRBD2. The sequenced sample was blood. CDR3 sequence (DNA): TGTGCCAGCAGCCTAACTAGCGGGGTGGCAGATACGCAGTATTTT. Protein product: CASSLTSGVADTQYF.